These T cell receptor beta chains were read from a single sample in a study of PD-L1 blockade in urothelial cancer. TCRdb's table, derived via immunoSEQ multiplex PCR, lists solely in-frame clones and lacks some. Here the sample spans 65,000 to 90,000 clones, roughly 84% being singletons. The specimen comprised PBMCs, sampled around atezolizumab (anti-PD-L1) treatment. The receptor source for this set is a woman aged 70 to 79 with urothelial cancer. Both conserved end residues are part of each CDR3. D genes are given only for firm matches. Clone size is shown for a subset of rows, as once, few, many or a class of expanded clone.

CDR3: CASSLGGTGSANTGELFF; DNA: TGTGCCAGCAGCTTAGGAGGGACAGGGTCAGCGAACACCGGGGAGCTGTTTTTT; D: TRBD1; size: NA; V: TRBV7-2; J: TRBJ2-2
CDR3: CASSESLSGRAYNEQFF; DNA: TGTGCCAGCAGTGAATCGCTAAGCGGGAGAGCCTACAATGAGCAGTTCTTC; D: TRBD2; size: NA; V: TRBV6-1; J: TRBJ2-1
CDR3: CASSPGQQWDYGYTF; DNA: TGTGCCAGCAGTCCGGGACAGCAATGGGACTATGGCTACACCTTC; D: TRBD1; size: NA; V: TRBV6-5; J: TRBJ1-2
CDR3: CASSPYRGRADTQYF; DNA: TGTGCCAGCAGTCCCTACAGGGGGCGTGCAGATACGCAGTATTTT; D: TRBD1; size: NA; V: TRBV28; J: TRBJ2-3
CDR3: CSVSDLGGIPYEQYF; DNA: TGCAGCGTTTCTGATTTGGGGGGTATTCCCTACGAGCAGTACTTC; D: NA; size: NA; V: TRBV29-1; J: TRBJ2-7
CDR3: CAWQGLAGHSDTQYF; DNA: TGTGCCTGGCAAGGACTAGCGGGGCACTCAGATACGCAGTATTTT; D: TRBD2; size: NA; V: TRBV30; J: TRBJ2-3
CDR3: CAWRERGSTHEQYF; DNA: TGTGCCTGGAGAGAGCGGGGGTCAACCCACGAGCAGTACTTC; D: TRBD2; size: NA; V: TRBV30; J: TRBJ2-7
CDR3: CASSPGDSSSYNSPLHF; DNA: TGTGCCAGCTCACCGGGCGACAGTTCCTCCTATAATTCACCCCTCCACTTT; D: NA; size: NA; V: TRBV18; J: TRBJ1-6
CDR3: CACTRLQETQYF; DNA: TGTGCCTGCACACGACTACAAGAGACCCAGTACTTC; D: NA; size: NA; V: TRBV30; J: TRBJ2-5
CDR3: CASSLGGRLAGGSYEQYF; DNA: TGCGCCAGCAGCTTAGGGGGCAGACTAGCGGGCGGATCCTACGAGCAGTACTTC; D: TRBD2; size: NA; V: TRBV5-1; J: TRBJ2-7
CDR3: CASSQSLERTGGGYTF; DNA: TGCGCCAGCAGCCAAAGTCTCGAGAGGACAGGGGGCGGCTACACCTTC; D: TRBD1; size: few; V: TRBV4-3; J: TRBJ1-2
CDR3: CASSSIREEYEQYF; DNA: TGTGCCAGCAGCTCGATCAGGGAGGAGTACGAGCAGTACTTC; D: NA; size: NA; V: TRBV5-5; J: TRBJ2-7
CDR3: CASSKGDTGRNEQYF; DNA: TGTGCCAGCAGCAAGGGGGACACAGGGCGGAACGAGCAGTACTTC; D: NA; size: NA; V: TRBV7-9; J: TRBJ2-7
CDR3: CASSPGGVPNTEAFF; DNA: TGCGCCAGCAGCCCGGGAGGGGTCCCGAACACTGAAGCTTTCTTT; D: NA; size: NA; V: TRBV10-1; J: TRBJ1-1
CDR3: CASSRTGEFRTGELFF; DNA: TGTGCCAGCAGCCGCACAGGGGAATTTAGGACCGGGGAGCTGTTTTTT; D: TRBD1; size: NA; V: TRBV7-9; J: TRBJ2-2
CDR3: CASKMGALGTEAFF; DNA: TGTGCCAGCAAGATGGGGGCGCTGGGCACTGAAGCTTTCTTT; D: NA; size: NA; V: TRBV18; J: TRBJ1-1
CDR3: CASSQGGQGGLRDGYTF; DNA: TGTGCCAGCAGTCAGGGGGGACAGGGGGGACTACGCGATGGCTACACCTTC; D: TRBD1; size: once; V: TRBV5-4; J: TRBJ1-2
CDR3: CASSEWHGPIKNTIYF; DNA: TGTGCCAGCAGTGAATGGCATGGGCCTATTAAAAACACCATATATTTT; D: NA; size: few; V: TRBV25-1; J: TRBJ1-3
CDR3: CASSATTGIEQYF; DNA: TGTGCCAGTAGTGCCACAACAGGGATCGAGCAGTACTTC; D: NA; size: once; V: TRBV19; J: TRBJ2-7
CDR3: CASSSEGYGEQFF; DNA: TGTGCCAGCAGTTCCGAGGGCTATGGTGAGCAGTTCTTC; D: NA; size: NA; V: TRBV6-6; J: TRBJ2-1
CDR3: CAIRGGGSYEQYF; DNA: TGTGCCATCAGAGGCGGGGGGTCCTACGAGCAGTACTTC; D: TRBD2; size: few; V: TRBV10-3; J: TRBJ2-7
CDR3: CASSLETSVLETQYF; DNA: TGTGCCAGCAGCTTGGAGACTAGCGTTTTGGAAACCCAGTACTTC; D: TRBD2; size: NA; V: TRBV5-4; J: TRBJ2-5
CDR3: CASIAGGARGTEAFF; DNA: TGTGCCAGTATTGCGGGGGGGGCTCGGGGGACTGAAGCTTTCTTT; D: NA; size: NA; V: TRBV19; J: TRBJ1-1
CDR3: CASSPDRLNTEAFF; DNA: TGTGCCAGCAGTCCGGACAGGCTGAACACTGAAGCTTTCTTT; D: TRBD1; size: NA; V: TRBV6-6; J: TRBJ1-1
CDR3: CAWKSRRGDGYTF; DNA: TGTGCCTGGAAATCTCGGCGCGGGGATGGCTACACCTTC; D: NA; size: NA; V: TRBV30; J: TRBJ1-2
CDR3: CASSPPVGDRGSNEQFF; DNA: TGTGCCAGCAGCCCGCCGGTGGGCGACAGGGGTTCCAATGAGCAGTTCTTC; D: TRBD1; size: NA; V: TRBV28; J: TRBJ2-1
CDR3: CASSVAQDRTNEKLFF; DNA: TGTGCCAGCAGCGTAGCGCAGGACAGGACGAATGAAAAACTGTTTTTT; D: TRBD1; size: NA; V: TRBV9; J: TRBJ1-4
CDR3: CASSKRTSGQETQYF; DNA: TGTGCCAGCAGTAAACGGACTAGCGGGCAAGAGACCCAGTACTTC; D: TRBD2; size: few; V: TRBV2; J: TRBJ2-5
CDR3: CASSSRPRGDTQYF; DNA: TGCGCCAGCAGCTCCCGGCCCCGCGGGGATACGCAGTATTTT; D: NA; size: few; V: TRBV5-1; J: TRBJ2-3
CDR3: CASSLGTLNQPQHF; DNA: TGCGCCAGCAGCTTGGGTACACTAAATCAGCCCCAGCATTTT; D: NA; size: once; V: TRBV5-1; J: TRBJ1-5
CDR3: CASSAHRGQETQYF; DNA: TGTGCCAGCAGTGCGCACAGGGGACAAGAGACCCAGTACTTC; D: TRBD1; size: once; V: TRBV25-1; J: TRBJ2-5
CDR3: CVSRRENTGELFF; DNA: TGTGTCAGTAGGAGGGAAAACACCGGGGAGCTGTTTTTT; D: NA; size: NA; V: TRBV10-3; J: TRBJ2-2
CDR3: CAWSVQGQLEAFF; DNA: TGTGCCTGGAGTGTACAGGGCCAGCTTGAAGCTTTCTTT; D: NA; size: NA; V: TRBV30; J: TRBJ1-1
CDR3: CASSFRQGAGGNQPQHF; DNA: TGTGCCAGCAGTTTCAGACAGGGGGCTGGGGGCAATCAGCCCCAGCATTTT; D: TRBD1; size: NA; V: TRBV5-8; J: TRBJ1-5
CDR3: CSVEDPRDRTSTDTQYF; DNA: TGCAGCGTTGAAGACCCAAGGGACAGAACTAGCACAGATACGCAGTATTTT; D: TRBD1; size: NA; V: TRBV29-1; J: TRBJ2-3
CDR3: CASSRGGGGGEKLFF; DNA: TGTGCCAGCAGCCGAGGAGGTGGGGGCGGTGAAAAACTGTTTTTT; D: NA; size: NA; V: TRBV5-6; J: TRBJ1-4
CDR3: CASSSLGPALEAFF; DNA: TGTGCCAGTAGTAGCCTGGGGCCGGCCCTTGAAGCTTTCTTT; D: NA; size: NA; V: TRBV19; J: TRBJ1-1
CDR3: CASSLGVAGGTGETQYF; DNA: TGCGCCAGCAGCTTGGGGGTAGCGGGAGGAACGGGGGAGACCCAGTACTTC; D: TRBD2; size: once; V: TRBV5-1; J: TRBJ2-5
CDR3: CASGVGGEAYNEQFF; DNA: TGTGCCAGCGGGGTGGGGGGGGAAGCCTACAATGAGCAGTTCTTC; D: TRBD2; size: few; V: TRBV2; J: TRBJ2-1
CDR3: CASSDSATNEKLFF; DNA: TGTGCCAGCAGCGACAGTGCAACTAATGAAAAACTGTTTTTT; D: NA; size: NA; V: TRBV11-2; J: TRBJ1-4